The rows below give T cell receptor beta chains drawn from one sample of a study of blood T cell repertoires in COVID-19. TCRdb's table, derived via immunoSEQ multiplex PCR, lists solely in-frame clones and lacks some. This sample has just over 150,000 clones, with approximately 80% found just once. Specimen: peripheral blood. These TCRs come from a woman aged 50 to 60 with acute or convalescent COVID-19. Both conserved end residues are part of each CDR3. The order of the fields is V gene, CDR3 length, D gene, J gene, CDR3 protein, CDR3 DNA. A D gene is named only where the DNA matches it firmly.

TRBV19,15,TRBD1,TRBJ2-3,CASSIQGARLDTQYF,TGTGCCAGTAGTATTCAGGGGGCGCGATTGGATACGCAGTATTTT
TRBV4-3,15,TRBD1,TRBJ1-2,CASSQDGDRVDGYTF,TGCGCCAGCAGCCAAGATGGTGACAGGGTTGATGGCTACACCTTC
TRBV2,14,TRBD1,TRBJ1-1,CASSDWDRNTEAFF,TGTGCCAGCAGTGATTGGGACAGAAACACTGAAGCTTTCTTT
TRBV2,15,TRBD1,TRBJ2-7,CASSKGTGGWNEQYF,TGTGCCAGCAGCAAGGGGACAGGGGGATGGAACGAGCAGTACTTC
TRBV19,17,TRBD2,TRBJ2-1,CASSGNLGRASYNEQFF,TGTGCCAGTAGTGGCAACCTCGGGAGGGCGTCCTACAATGAGCAGTTCTTC
TRBV10-1,13,TRBD1,TRBJ1-2,CASSPGTGRGYTF,TGCGCCAGCAGCCCCGGGACAGGGCGAGGCTACACCTTC
TRBV5-1,14,.,TRBJ2-5,CASDTGRGRETQYF,TGCGCCAGCGATACCGGTAGGGGTCGAGAGACCCAGTACTTC
TRBV4-3,15,TRBD2,TRBJ2-3,CASSRTSGGADTQYF,TGCGCCAGCAGCCGCACAAGTGGGGGGGCAGATACGCAGTATTTT
TRBV5-8,15,TRBD2,TRBJ2-1,CASSSGLAGGSEQFF,TGTGCCAGCAGCTCCGGACTAGCGGGAGGGTCAGAGCAGTTCTTC
TRBV24-1,14,TRBD1,TRBJ2-5,CATSDPGQGETQYF,TGTGCCACCAGTGATCCGGGACAGGGCGAGACCCAGTACTTC
TRBV6-1,16,TRBD1,TRBJ1-6,CASSDRLTGWDSPLHF,TGTGCCAGCAGTGATCGATTGACAGGGTGGGATTCACCCCTCCACTTT
TRBV2,14,TRBD2,TRBJ2-1,CASKVAGGRNEQFF,TGTGCCAGCAAGGTAGCGGGAGGGCGGAATGAGCAGTTCTTC
TRBV5-1,16,.,TRBJ2-5,CASSLGERAGQETQYF,TGCGCCAGCAGCTTGGGGGAGAGGGCGGGCCAAGAGACCCAGTACTTC
TRBV3-1/TRBV3-2,14,.,TRBJ1-1,CASSPASARAEAFF,TGTGCCAGCAGCCCCGCTTCGGCCAGGGCTGAAGCTTTCTTT
TRBV14,18,TRBD2,TRBJ2-2,CASSRRRTSGRAAGELFF,TGTGCCAGCAGCCGAAGAAGGACTAGCGGGAGGGCAGCCGGGGAGCTGTTTTTT
TRBV29-1,11,.,TRBJ2-1,CGGGFYNEQFF,TGCGGTGGCGGTTTCTACAATGAGCAGTTCTTC
TRBV5-1,11,.,TRBJ2-7,CASSSDGEQYF,TGCGCCAGCAGCTCCGACGGGGAGCAGTACTTC